This TCR beta chain was captured by sequencing in a study of cytomegalovirus exposure and HLA in healthy donors. General study results and limits: Immune exposure information comprised only CMV serostatus. Reported findings show TCR beta sequences accurately forecast HLA-A and HLA-B alleles in most subjects.

Trimming removed 7 bases from V and 3 bases from J, with 18 bases in between. Germline loops: CDR1 MNHNS, CDR2 SASEGT. This CDR3 is 15 amino acids long. This clone was counted a few times. Its antigen is currently unknown. The PCR had 60 Vbeta and 13 Jbeta primers. Repertoires were generated with immunoSEQ multiplex PCR, while TCRdb's copy carries only in-frame clones and drops some. The table includes approximately 160,000 clones, around 77% detected once. This clonotype was obtained from a woman aged 25-40 years in good health and CMV-seronegative. Material: PBMCs. The chain uses TRBV6-1 and TRBJ1-1; perhaps TRBD1 as D (5 bases). The CDR3 region has the DNA TGTGCCAGCACCGTAAATAGGGGTAGGGACACTGAAGCTTTCTTT. This sequence encodes CASTVNRGRDTEAFF.